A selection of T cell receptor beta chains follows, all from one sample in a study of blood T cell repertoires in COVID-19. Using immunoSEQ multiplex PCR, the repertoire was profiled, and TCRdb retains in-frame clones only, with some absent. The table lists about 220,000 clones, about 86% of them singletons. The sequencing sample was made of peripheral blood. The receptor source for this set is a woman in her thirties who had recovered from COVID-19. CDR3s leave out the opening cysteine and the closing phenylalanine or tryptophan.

ASSFPGEMYEKLF	TRBV7-9	TRBJ1-4
ASSLLSVNQPQH	TRBV5-8	TRBJ1-5
SVVGFSGALSYNEQF	TRBV29-1	TRBJ2-1
ASSVEVSGMYDTQY	TRBV9	TRBJ2-3
ASSLRGRGSYNEQF	TRBV5-5	TRBJ2-1
ASSLGRRQGRSDTQY	TRBV7-9	TRBJ2-3
ASSPRGFEQF	TRBV7-4	TRBJ2-1
ASSLGPIYEQY	TRBV7-2	TRBJ2-7
ASSYYPGSYEQY	TRBV6-5	TRBJ2-7
SVGSYAGGDTQY	TRBV29-1	TRBJ2-3
ATSDFRGLNSCYGYT	TRBV24-1	TRBJ1-2
ASRSTVGSWDEQF	TRBV6-4	TRBJ2-1
ASTGTGGYSPLH	TRBV6-5	TRBJ1-6
ASSLVGGRGPQH	TRBV27	TRBJ1-5
ASSIVASAYEQY	TRBV19	TRBJ2-7
ASSLLSDTEAF	TRBV7-8	TRBJ1-1